There are a few counts of the clone carrying this T cell receptor beta chain. The V gene end was trimmed by 6 bases and the J gene end by 2 bases; junction bases not matched to a gene: 2. The CDR3 is 12 residues long. Per the germline V gene, CDR1 is DFQATT and CDR2 is SNEGSKA (reference sequence). These data come from a study of Graves' ophthalmopathy and Graves' hyperthyroidism. RNA served as the template for amplifying TCR beta CDR3 regions. The authors performed first-round RT-PCR with HTBI primers and then a second-round multiplex PCR. One entry per CDR3 protein, called by TCRdb with MiXCR from the multiplex PCR reads. The data show 600,000 to 950,000 distinct CDR3 sequences, 40% seen once.

This TCR came from an adult man with Graves' ophthalmopathy. The rearrangement links TRBV20-1 to TRBJ1-2; TRBD1 aligns across 8 bases. The sequencing sample was made of peripheral blood. CDR3 protein: CSAAGGNYGYTF. The CDR3 DNA reads TGCAGTGCGGCAGGGGGCAACTATGGCTACACCTTC.